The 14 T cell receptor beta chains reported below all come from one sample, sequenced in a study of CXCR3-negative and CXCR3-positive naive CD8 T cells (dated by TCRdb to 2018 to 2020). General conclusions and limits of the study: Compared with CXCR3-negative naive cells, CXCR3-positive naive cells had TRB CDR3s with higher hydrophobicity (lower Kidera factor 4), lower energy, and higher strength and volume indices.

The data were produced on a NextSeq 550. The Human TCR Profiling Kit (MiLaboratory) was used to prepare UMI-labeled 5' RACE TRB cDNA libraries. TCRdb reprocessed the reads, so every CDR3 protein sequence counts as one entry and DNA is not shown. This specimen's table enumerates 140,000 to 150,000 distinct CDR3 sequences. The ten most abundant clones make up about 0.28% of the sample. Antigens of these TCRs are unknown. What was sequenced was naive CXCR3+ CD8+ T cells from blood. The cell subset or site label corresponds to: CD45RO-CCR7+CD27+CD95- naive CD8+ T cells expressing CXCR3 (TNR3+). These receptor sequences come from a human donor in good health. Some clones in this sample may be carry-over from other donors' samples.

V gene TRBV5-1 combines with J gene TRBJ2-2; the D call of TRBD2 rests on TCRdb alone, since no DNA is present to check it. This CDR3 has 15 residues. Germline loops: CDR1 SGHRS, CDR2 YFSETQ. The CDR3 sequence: CARTQGGFNTGELFF.

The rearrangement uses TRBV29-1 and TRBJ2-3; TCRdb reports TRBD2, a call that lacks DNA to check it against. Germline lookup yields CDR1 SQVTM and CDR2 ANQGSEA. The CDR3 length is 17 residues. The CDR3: CSVVAGTSEPSTDTQYF.

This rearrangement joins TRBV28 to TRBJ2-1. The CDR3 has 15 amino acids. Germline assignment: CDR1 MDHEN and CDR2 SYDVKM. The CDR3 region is CASRGEPLLYNEQFF. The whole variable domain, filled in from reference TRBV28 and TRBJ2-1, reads DVKVTQSSRYLVKRTGEKVFLECVQDMDHENMFWYRQDPGLGLRLIYFSYDVKMKEKGDIPEGYSVSREKKERFSLILESASTNQTSMYLCASRGEPLLYNEQFFGPGTRLTVL.

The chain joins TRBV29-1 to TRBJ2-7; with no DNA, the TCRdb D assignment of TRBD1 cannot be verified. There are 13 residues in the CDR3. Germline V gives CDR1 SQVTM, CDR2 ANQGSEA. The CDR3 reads CSVLSGPSYEQYF.

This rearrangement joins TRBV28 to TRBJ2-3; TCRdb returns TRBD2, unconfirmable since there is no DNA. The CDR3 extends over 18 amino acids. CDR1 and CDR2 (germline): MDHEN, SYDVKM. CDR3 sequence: CASSFYSSGRASLDTQYF.

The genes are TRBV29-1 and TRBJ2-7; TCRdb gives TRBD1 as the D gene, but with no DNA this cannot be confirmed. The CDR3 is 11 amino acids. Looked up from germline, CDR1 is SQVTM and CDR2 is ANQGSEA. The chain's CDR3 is CSVVQGYEQYF.

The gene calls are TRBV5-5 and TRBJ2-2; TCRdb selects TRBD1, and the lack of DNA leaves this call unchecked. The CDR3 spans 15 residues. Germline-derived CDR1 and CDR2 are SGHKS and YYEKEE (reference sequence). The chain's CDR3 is CASTSATGSTGELFF.

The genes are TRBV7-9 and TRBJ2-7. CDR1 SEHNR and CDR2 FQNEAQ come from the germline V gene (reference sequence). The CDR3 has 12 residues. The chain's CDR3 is CASSRSAGEQYF. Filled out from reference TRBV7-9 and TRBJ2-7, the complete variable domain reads DTGVSQNPRHKITKRGQNVTFRCDPISEHNRLYWYRQTLGQGPEFLTYFQNEAQLEKSRLLSDRFSAERPKGSFSTLEIQRTEQGDSAMYLCASSRSAGEQYFGPGTRLTVT.

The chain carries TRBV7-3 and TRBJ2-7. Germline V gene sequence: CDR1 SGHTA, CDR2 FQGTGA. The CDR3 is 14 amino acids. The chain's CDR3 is CASSLNGGLDEQYF. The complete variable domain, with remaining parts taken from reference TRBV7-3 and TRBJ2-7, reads GAGVSQTPSNKVTEKGKYVELRCDPISGHTALYWYRQSLGQGPEFLIYFQGTGAADDSGLPNDRFFAVRPEGSVSTLKIQRTERGDSAVYLCASSLNGGLDEQYFGPGTRLTVT.

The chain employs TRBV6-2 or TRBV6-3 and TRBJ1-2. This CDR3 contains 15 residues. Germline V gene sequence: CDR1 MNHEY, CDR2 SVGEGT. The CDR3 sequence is CASSYRGPTYYGYTF.

CDR3 protein: CSVDAVSSYNEQFF. The V and J genes are TRBV29-1 and TRBJ2-1. There are 14 residues in the CDR3. Germline assignment: CDR1 SQVTM and CDR2 ANQGSEA.

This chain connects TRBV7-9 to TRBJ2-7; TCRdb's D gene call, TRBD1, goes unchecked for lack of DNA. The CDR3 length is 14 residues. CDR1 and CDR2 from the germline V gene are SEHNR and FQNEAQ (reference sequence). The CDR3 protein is CASSFPDRDYEQYF.

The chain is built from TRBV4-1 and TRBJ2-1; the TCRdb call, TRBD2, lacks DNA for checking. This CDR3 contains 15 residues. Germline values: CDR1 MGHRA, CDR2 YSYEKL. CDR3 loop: CASSHKRGSYNEQFF.

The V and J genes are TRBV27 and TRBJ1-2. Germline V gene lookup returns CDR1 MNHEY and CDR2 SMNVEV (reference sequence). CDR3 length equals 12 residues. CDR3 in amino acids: CASSLRGTGYTF.